One sample yielded the 6 T cell receptor beta chains listed below, sequenced in a study of blood T cell repertoires in COVID-19. Generated by immunoSEQ multiplex PCR, the TCRdb table keeps only in-frame clones and is missing some. The sample yields 150,000 or so clones, less than 90% seen once. Sequencing was done on a sample of peripheral blood. The source is a human donor in a cohort sampled during active COVID-19.

CDR3 protein: CASSSGTGGYEQYF. For the CDR3, the DNA is TGTGCCAGCAGCTCCGGGACAGGGGGCTACGAGCAGTACTTC. V is TRBV7-9 and J is TRBJ2-7; 11 positions agree with TRBD1. The CDR3 consists of 14 residues. V was pared by 4 bases and J by 3 bases, with 2 bases of the junction left unmatched. Germline assignment: CDR1 SEHNR and CDR2 FQNEAQ (reference sequence).

V usage is TRBV6-5 and J usage is TRBJ2-1; D is ambiguous. There are 15 residues in the CDR3. V dropped 0 bases and J dropped 3 bases, with 9 bases sitting between them. Germline assignment: CDR1 MNHEY and CDR2 SVGAGI. DNA of the CDR3: TGTGCCAGCAGTTACTCGGGCCAGAACTACAATGAGCAGTTCTTC. This gives the protein CASSYSGQNYNEQFF.

The chain carries TRBV28 and TRBJ2-1; the match to TRBD2 covers 10 bases. The CDR3 runs 13 residues. Trimming cost V 8 bases and J 4 bases; bases outside gene matches: 2. The germline CDR1 and CDR2 sequences are MDHEN and SYDVKM. Here the CDR3 DNA reads TGTGCCAGCGGACTAGCGGAATACAATGAGCAGTTCTTC. This codes for CASGLAEYNEQFF.

This chain uses TRBV7-9 with TRBJ1-2, with D tentatively TRBD1 (6 bases). Germline V gene data show CDR1 as SEHNR and CDR2 as FQNEAQ (reference sequence). Deletions cut 4 bases from V and 7 bases from J, with 16 bases between. The CDR3 sequence is 14 residues long. The CDR3 loop is CASSSSGDRGGYTF. The CDR3 nucleotides read TGTGCCAGCAGCTCCTCAGGGGATAGAGGTGGCTACACCTTC.

The rearrangement links TRBV27 to TRBJ1-6; D is undetermined. Germline V CDR1 and CDR2: MNHEY, SMNVEV (reference sequence). Between the trimmed V and J ends, which lost 6 bases and 8 bases, there was a span of 17 bases. The CDR3 spans 15 residues. CDR3 nucleotide sequence: TGTGCCAGCAGCCCGGTGGGCGCGAAAGATTCACCCCTCCACTTT. Its protein product is CASSPVGAKDSPLHF.

The chain combines TRBV15 with TRBJ2-3, with D unresolved. The germline CDR1 and CDR2 sequences are LNHNV and YYDKDF (reference sequence). This CDR3 spans 13 amino acids. V shed 1 base and J shed 3 bases, with 5 bases lying between them. CDR3 coding DNA: TGTGCCACCAGCAGAGTCGGGACAGATACGCAGTATTTT. This encodes CATSRVGTDTQYF.